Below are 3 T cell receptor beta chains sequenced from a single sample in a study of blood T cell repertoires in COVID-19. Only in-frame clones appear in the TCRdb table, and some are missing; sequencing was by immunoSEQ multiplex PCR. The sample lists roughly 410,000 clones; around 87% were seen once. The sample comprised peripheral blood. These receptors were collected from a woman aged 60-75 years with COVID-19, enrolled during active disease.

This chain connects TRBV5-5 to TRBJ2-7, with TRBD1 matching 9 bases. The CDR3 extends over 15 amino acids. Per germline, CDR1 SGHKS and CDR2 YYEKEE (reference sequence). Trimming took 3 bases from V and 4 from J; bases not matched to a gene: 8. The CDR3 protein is CASSSRQGVSYEQYF. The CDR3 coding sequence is TGTGCCAGCAGCTCCAGACAGGGGGTTTCGTACGAGCAGTACTTC.

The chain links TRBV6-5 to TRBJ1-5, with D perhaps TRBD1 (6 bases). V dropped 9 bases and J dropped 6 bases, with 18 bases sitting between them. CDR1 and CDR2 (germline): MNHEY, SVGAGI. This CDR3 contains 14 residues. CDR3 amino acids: CASLPQGKGQPQHF. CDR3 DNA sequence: TGTGCCAGTTTACCCCAGGGGAAGGGTCAGCCCCAGCATTTT.

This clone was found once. CDR3 in amino acids: CAWSVISDTEAFF. DNA of the CDR3: TGTGCCTGGAGTGTGATTTCGGACACTGAAGCTTTCTTT. The rearrangement links TRBV30 to TRBJ1-1; D ambiguous. Germline CDR1 reads GTSNPN; CDR2 reads SVGIG (reference sequence). V dropped 0 bases and J dropped 3 bases, with 8 bases sitting between them. The CDR3 runs 13 residues.